The 30 T cell receptor beta chains given below trace back to one sample, sequenced in a study of siplizumab effects on memory and regulatory T cells. The assay was immunoSEQ multiplex PCR, and TCRdb's table has in-frame clones only and misses some. Among approximately 100,000 clones, roughly 95% were seen once, and the ten largest hold roughly 0.15%. Sequenced: non-Treg CD4+ T cells sorted from blood. Receptor source: a human donor in good health.

This chain joins TRBV29-1 and TRBJ2-7; possibly TRBD1 for D (5 bases). Germline loops: CDR1 SQVTM, CDR2 ANQGSEA. Trimming removed 4 bases from V and 0 bases from J, with 10 bases in between. The CDR3 contains 13 residues. In DNA, the CDR3 is TGCAGCGTTGCCAGGGCCGCCTCCTACGAGCAGTACTTC. This sequence encodes CSVARAASYEQYF.

The gene calls are TRBV30 and TRBJ1-4; D might be TRBD1 (5 bases). Trimming cost V 1 base and J 10 bases, with 10 bases left between them. Per germline, CDR1 GTSNPN and CDR2 SVGIG (reference sequence). This CDR3 is built from 12 residues. CDR3 in amino acids: CAWSEGTGKLFF. DNA of the CDR3: TGTGCCTGGAGTGAGGGGACCGGAAAACTGTTTTTT.

V usage is TRBV5-1 and J usage is TRBJ2-3, with 8 bases fitting TRBD2. This CDR3 spans 16 amino acids. CDR1 and CDR2 (germline): SGHRS, YFSETQ. J gave up 4 bases and V 5 bases, and 12 bases lay outside the gene matches. The CDR3 sequence: CASRLGLAGSPDTQYF. CDR3 nucleotides: TGCGCCAGCAGACTCGGGCTAGCGGGCTCCCCAGATACGCAGTATTTT.

This chain connects TRBV14 to TRBJ1-1, with D tentatively TRBD1 (5 bases). The V end was cut by 0 bases, the J end by 4 bases, with 15 bases between. CDR3 length: 16 amino acids. Germline CDR1 SGHDN, CDR2 FVKESK. This chain's CDR3 is CASSQDWWGSATEAFF. Here the CDR3 DNA reads TGTGCCAGCAGCCAAGATTGGTGGGGGAGCGCCACTGAAGCTTTCTTT.

J is TRBJ2-1 and V is TRBV5-1; no reliable D call. The V and J ends lost 5 bases and 8 bases respectively, with 11 bases between them. This CDR3 contains 12 residues. Germline CDR1 SGHRS, CDR2 YFSETQ. The CDR3 spells CASRVRFHEQFF. CDR3 nucleotide sequence: TGCGCCAGCAGGGTGAGGTTCCATGAGCAGTTCTTC.

This chain joins TRBV6-5 and TRBJ2-5; D uncertain. In germline, CDR1 is MNHEY, CDR2 SVGAGI. The CDR3 contains 15 residues. V shed 2 bases and J shed 5 bases, with 15 bases lying between them. Here the CDR3 reads CASSYGGVTLETQYF. As DNA, the CDR3 is TGTGCCAGCAGTTACGGCGGAGTAACACTCGAGACCCAGTACTTC.

V and J are TRBV7-6 and TRBJ2-2; D call uncertain. CDR3 size: 13 residues. Germline CDR1 is SGHVS and CDR2 is FNYEAQ. The V end lost 2 bases, the J end lost 5 bases, and 6 bases lay between the germline ends. The CDR3 spells CASSLLLTGELFF. The CDR3, as DNA: TGTGCCAGCAGCTTATTACTTACCGGGGAGCTGTTTTTT.

The chain is built from TRBV30 and TRBJ2-3; D remains unclear. Germline V CDR1 and CDR2: GTSNPN, SVGIG (reference sequence). V shed 2 bases and J shed 3 bases, with 6 bases lying between them. The CDR3 runs to 12 residues. In DNA form, the CDR3 reads TGTGCCTGGAGTAAACTGACAGATACGCAGTATTTT. It is translated as CAWSKLTDTQYF.

This chain uses TRBV5-1 with TRBJ2-5; 8 bases map to TRBD2. This CDR3 spans 15 amino acids. The V segment lost 2 bases and the J segment 3 bases; nucleotides outside the gene matches: 6. Germline CDR1 and CDR2: SGHRS and YFSETQ. Written as DNA, the CDR3 is TGCGCCAGCAGCTTTGCGGGGGGACAAAAAGAGACCCAGTACTTC. Its translation: CASSFAGGQKETQYF.

This clone was observed a single time. The chain joins TRBV30 to TRBJ2-1, with unresolved D. CDR1 is GTSNPN, CDR2 SVGIG, per germline (reference sequence). Trimming took off 1 base at V and 12 bases at J, with 13 bases between the two ends. The CDR3 sequence is 12 residues long. CDR3 amino acids: CAWSDSLLGQFF. The DNA of the CDR3 is TGTGCCTGGAGTGACTCCCTACTGGGGCAGTTCTTC.

The chain uses TRBV10-3 and TRBJ1-1; 7 nucleotides align to TRBD1. The J segment lost 4 bases and the V segment lost 4 bases, leaving 15 bases of the junction unmatched. Germline values: CDR1 ENHRY, CDR2 SYGVKD. The CDR3 is made up of 17 amino acids. CDR3 amino acids: CAISVYRDSPLLTEAFF. The CDR3 DNA reads as TGTGCCATCAGTGTATACCGGGACAGCCCCTTGCTCACTGAAGCTTTCTTT.

The chain carries TRBV4-2 and TRBJ2-1, with 12 bases aligning to TRBD2. This CDR3 spans 16 amino acids. Per the germline V gene, CDR1 is LGHNA and CDR2 is YNFKEQ. V shed 4 bases, J shed 9 bases, and the junction held 10 bases outside the gene matches. CDR3 sequence: CASSPPPTSGGTEQFF. CDR3 nucleotide sequence: TGTGCCAGCAGCCCACCCCCAACTAGCGGGGGGACTGAGCAGTTCTTC.

The chain links TRBV5-1 to TRBJ2-2; D unclear. The CDR3 runs 14 residues. Looked up from germline, CDR1 is SGHRS and CDR2 is YFSETQ. Trimming cost V 0 bases and J 2 bases, with 5 bases left between them. CDR3 loop: CASSLVVNTGELFF. The CDR3, as DNA: TGCGCCAGCAGCTTGGTCGTAAACACCGGGGAGCTGTTTTTT. The full variable domain, its missing parts supplied by reference TRBV5-1 and TRBJ2-2, is KAGVTQTPRYLIKTRGQQVTLSCSPISGHRSVSWYQQTPGQGLQFLFEYFSETQRNKGNFPGRFSGRQFSNSRSEMNVSTLELGDSALYLCASSLVVNTGELFFGEGSRLTVL.

This clone was seen just once. The chain carries TRBV19 and TRBJ1-1, with 11 bases identical to TRBD1. The CDR3 totals 14 residues. V lost 4 bases, J lost 10 bases, and 8 bases stayed unmatched. Germline CDR1 LNHDA, CDR2 SQIVND (reference sequence). The CDR3: CASSTNRDRGGAFF. The CDR3 region has the DNA TGTGCCAGTAGTACCAACCGGGACAGGGGGGGAGCTTTCTTT.

The chain couples TRBV10-3 to TRBJ1-2; D remains unclear. CDR1 and CDR2 from the germline V gene are ENHRY and SYGVKD. V lost 2 bases to trimming and J lost 6 bases, with 13 bases between them. This CDR3 is 14 amino acids long. The CDR3 spells CAISETDIGDGYTF. DNA for the CDR3: TGTGCCATCAGTGAGACCGACATCGGGGATGGCTACACCTTC.

V and J are TRBV7-3 and TRBJ2-5; tentatively, D is TRBD1 or TRBD2 (6 bases each). Looked up from germline, CDR1 is SGHTA and CDR2 is FQGTGA. This CDR3 has 15 amino acids. V was clipped by 6 bases and J by 0 bases, with 14 bases between them. The CDR3 DNA is TGTGCCAGCAGTACCGAAGGGGGGCACCAAGAGACCCAGTACTTC. This sequence encodes CASSTEGGHQETQYF.

The gene calls are TRBV6-1 and TRBJ1-1; no clear D gene. V was shortened by 6 bases and J by 1 base, with 9 bases between the two germline ends. Germline V gene data show CDR1 as MNHNS and CDR2 as SASEGT. CDR3 size: 13 residues. The CDR3 loop reads CASRAPGNTEAFF. The CDR3 DNA reads as TGTGCCAGCAGGGCCCCCGGGAACACTGAAGCTTTCTTT.

This clone was observed once. The CDR3 nucleotides read TGTGCCAGCAGCCTCCAAGAGACCCAGTACTTC. Its translation is CASSLQETQYF. The J gene is TRBJ2-5, the V gene TRBV5-4; D unresolved. Germline V gene data show CDR1 as SGHNT and CDR2 as YYREEE (reference sequence). There are 11 residues in the CDR3. V lost 4 bases and J 1 base, leaving 2 bases between the germline ends.

This chain joins TRBV11-3 and TRBJ2-6; D is undetermined. Per the germline V gene, CDR1 is SGHNT and CDR2 is YENEEA. Trimming shortened V by 1 base and J by 4 bases, and 8 bases separated the two germline ends. This CDR3 is built from 15 residues. For the CDR3, the DNA is TGTGCCAGCAGCTTAGCGACGGAAGGGGCCAACGTCCTGACTTTC. This encodes CASSLATEGANVLTF.

This sequence joins TRBV10-3 and TRBJ1-5; weak D call: TRBD1 (5 bases). Per the germline V gene, CDR1 is ENHRY and CDR2 is SYGVKD. The V end lost 4 bases, the J end lost 0 bases, and 10 bases lay between the germline ends. The CDR3 length is 15 residues. CDR3 loop: CAISGGSYSNQPQHF. Written as DNA, the CDR3 is TGTGCCATCAGTGGGGGGTCCTATAGCAATCAGCCCCAGCATTTT.

J is TRBJ1-5 and V is TRBV15; no firm D call. V was shortened by 0 bases and J by 3 bases, with 18 bases between the two germline ends. The CDR3 loop spans 18 amino acids. CDR1 and CDR2 from the germline V gene are LNHNV and YYDKDF (reference sequence). The CDR3 bases are TGTGCCACCAGCAGAGACGAAGCGTTGACACGATTCAATCAGCCCCAGCATTTT. Translated: CATSRDEALTRFNQPQHF.

The chain couples TRBV5-1 to TRBJ2-7; D not resolved. Germline V gene data show CDR1 as SGHRS and CDR2 as YFSETQ. V was cut by 4 bases and J by 2 bases, with 10 bases left in between. The CDR3 contains 13 residues. The CDR3 coding sequence is TGCGCCAGCAGCGTGGACGGAGCCTACGAGCAGTACTTC. The encoded protein is CASSVDGAYEQYF.

J is TRBJ1-1 and V is TRBV27; 10 nucleotides agree with TRBD1. Germline V gene lookup returns CDR1 MNHEY and CDR2 SMNVEV (reference sequence). CDR3 length equals 16 residues. J lost 4 bases, V lost 6 bases, and 11 bases had no gene match. In DNA, the CDR3 is TGTGCCAGCAGACGAAGGGGACAGGGGTTGAGCACTGAAGCTTTCTTT. Its protein is CASRRRGQGLSTEAFF.

This clone has a single count. V is TRBV25-1 and J is TRBJ1-2, with D possibly being TRBD1 (5 bases). Germline CDR1 and CDR2: MGHDK and SYGVNS. CDR3 length equals 16 residues. The V end lost 6 bases, the J end lost 0 bases, and 17 bases lay between the germline ends. CDR3 sequence reads: CASSPAVGVTNYGYTF. DNA of the CDR3: TGTGCCAGCAGCCCCGCGGTGGGGGTGACTAACTATGGCTACACCTTC.

This rearrangement joins TRBV7-9 to TRBJ2-1; 7 nucleotides align to TRBD1. The CDR3 runs 12 residues. Germline CDR1 reads SEHNR; CDR2 reads FQNEAQ (reference sequence). J gave up 7 bases and V 4 bases, and 1 base lay outside the gene matches. The CDR3 sequence: CASSSTGNEQFF. The CDR3 DNA reads TGTGCCAGCAGCTCGACAGGGAATGAGCAGTTCTTC.

The J gene is TRBJ1-2, the V gene TRBV7-9; D unclear. The CDR3 totals 17 residues. The germline V gene has CDR1 SEHNR and CDR2 FQNEAQ (reference sequence). The V end was cut by 1 base, the J end by 0 bases, with 15 bases between. The CDR3 bases are TGTGCCAGCAGCTTAGATGGGTCCCCCACACCTAACTATGGCTACACCTTC. It codes for CASSLDGSPTPNYGYTF.

J is TRBJ2-5 and V is TRBV19, with 11 positions matching TRBD1. The CDR3 runs to 15 residues. V shed 4 bases and J 5 bases; nucleotides not matched to a gene: 6. CDR1 LNHDA and CDR2 SQIVND come from the germline V gene (reference sequence). The CDR3 loop is CASSTGQGAGETQYF. CDR3 sequence (DNA): TGTGCCAGTAGTACCGGACAGGGGGCCGGGGAGACCCAGTACTTC.

The V call is TRBV19, the J call TRBJ2-3, with D possibly being TRBD1 or TRBD2 (5 bases each). This CDR3 contains 13 residues. Trimming left V 3 bases short and J 6 bases short, with 10 bases between. Per germline, CDR1 LNHDA and CDR2 SQIVND (reference sequence). CDR3 in DNA: TGTGCCAGTAGTATGGGACCGGCGGATACGCAGTATTTT. This sequence encodes CASSMGPADTQYF. The entire variable domain, with the rest obtained from reference TRBV19 and TRBJ2-3, is as follows: DGGITQSPKYLFRKEGQNVTLSCEQNLNHDAMYWYRQDPGQGLRLIYYSQIVNDFQKGDIAEGYSVSREKKESFPLTVTSAQKNPTAFYLCASSMGPADTQYFGPGTRLTVL.

The chain has TRBV12-5 and TRBJ2-1, with D unresolved. The CDR3 contains 13 residues. CDR1 LGHNT and CDR2 FRNRAP come from the germline V gene. V lost 5 bases, J lost 3 bases, and 8 bases lay in between. The CDR3, as DNA: TGTGCTAGTGGTGTAAGGGTCTACAATGAGCAGTTCTTC. Translation: CASGVRVYNEQFF.

The chain is built from TRBV5-4 and TRBJ2-3, with a possible D match to TRBD2 (6 bases). Germline V gene sequence: CDR1 SGHNT, CDR2 YYREEE (reference sequence). The V and J ends lost 4 bases and 6 bases respectively, with 12 bases between them. The CDR3 is 13 amino acids. The chain's CDR3 is CASSLRGADTQYF. DNA for the CDR3: TGTGCCAGCAGCCTTCGCGGGGCGGATACGCAGTATTTT.